This TCR beta chain was sequenced in a study of tumor-infiltrating lymphocytes in primary liver carcinoma. In addition to blood RNA drawn from unsorted whole blood, germline DNA was extracted. The researchers produced TCR beta cDNA from approximately 460 ng total RNA with a constant-region primer. It was through three nested multiplex PCR rounds of slightly modified ARM-PCR that TCR beta libraries arose. Running 9 to 11 cycles apiece, the first two PCR rounds relied on TRBV1-TRBV30 forward primers together with a C-beta reverse primer. TCRdb processed the multiplex PCR reads anew with MiXCR; each CDR3 protein has one entry. Of fewer than 400,000 distinct CDR3 sequences listed, around three fifths are singletons. The germline V gene has CDR1 LGHNA and CDR2 YNFKEQ. The CDR3 runs to 17 residues. The germline V and J ends were trimmed by 0 bases and 0 bases, with 14 bases remaining between them.

The TCR originated in a woman aged 25 to 39 with primary liver carcinoma and hepatitis B virus infection. Sequencing input: peripheral blood. The chain links TRBV4-2 to TRBJ2-5, with D maybe TRBD2 (6 bases). CDR3 in amino acids: CASSQEAGTAYQETQYF. The CDR3 region has the DNA TGTGCCAGCAGCCAAGAGGCGGGGACGGCTTACCAAGAGACCCAGTACTTC.